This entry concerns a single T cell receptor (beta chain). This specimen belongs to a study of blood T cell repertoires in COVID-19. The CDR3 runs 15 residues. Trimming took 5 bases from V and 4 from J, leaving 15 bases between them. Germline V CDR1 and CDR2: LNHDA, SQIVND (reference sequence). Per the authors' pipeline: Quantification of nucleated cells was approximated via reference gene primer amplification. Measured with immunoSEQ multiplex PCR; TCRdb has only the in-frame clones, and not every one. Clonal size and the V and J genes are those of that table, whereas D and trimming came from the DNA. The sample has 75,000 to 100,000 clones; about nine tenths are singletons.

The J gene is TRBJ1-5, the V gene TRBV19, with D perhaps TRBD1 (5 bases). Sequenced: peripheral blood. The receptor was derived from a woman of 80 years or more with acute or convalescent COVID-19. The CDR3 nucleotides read TGTGCCAGTAGTCCCCGGGACTCCGCGAATCAGCCCCAGCATTTT. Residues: CASSPRDSANQPQHF.